The T cell receptor beta chain under discussion was sequenced for a study of T cells in women clearing cervical HPV infection. Study as a whole: Case blood was drawn when the lesion was first found; control blood after infection became undetectable. The study's findings and limits: Repertoire richness, not evenness, was significantly elevated in CIN3+ cases versus controls. Controls had more TRBV6-7 (0.16%) than cases (roughly 0.11%).

A word on this clone: As yet, its antigen is unknown. The CDR3 is cut off 3 residues early in the read; its end comes from the germline J gene.

All donors had a single incident cervical HPV16 infection, not prevalent. V dropped 5 bases and J dropped 4; count of bases not matched to a gene: 15. The length of the CDR3 is 17 residues. The germline V gene has CDR1 KGHSH and CDR2 LQKENI. The method was immunoSEQ multiplex PCR; TCRdb's version includes in-frame clones alone and lacks a portion of them. The sample includes under 35,000 clones. This TCR derives from a woman between 18 and 70 years old with a cervical HPV16 infection that either progressed to CIN3+ or cleared (not recorded which). The V gene is TRBV18, the J gene TRBJ2-7; 9 positions match TRBD1. The sequencing input was blood buffy coat. The CDR3 bases that were read are TGTGCCAGCTCAACACGGACGGCCGGGACAGGGACTTACGAG. It encodes CASSTRTAGTGTYE. In full, the CDR3 is CASSTRTAGTGTYEQYF.